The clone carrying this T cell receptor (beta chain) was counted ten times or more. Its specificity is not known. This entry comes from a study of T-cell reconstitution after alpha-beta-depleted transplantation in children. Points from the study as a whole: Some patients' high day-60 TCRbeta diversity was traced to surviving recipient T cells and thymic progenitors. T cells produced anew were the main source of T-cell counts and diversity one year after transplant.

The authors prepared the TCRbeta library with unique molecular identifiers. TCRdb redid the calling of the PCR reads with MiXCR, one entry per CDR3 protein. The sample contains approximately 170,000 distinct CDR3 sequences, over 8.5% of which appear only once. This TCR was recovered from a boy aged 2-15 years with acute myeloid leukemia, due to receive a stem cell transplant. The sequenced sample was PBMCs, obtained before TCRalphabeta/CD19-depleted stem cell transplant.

The CDR3 here is CSARNSGASTDTQYF. In DNA form, the CDR3 reads TGCAGTGCCCGGAACTCCGGTGCAAGCACAGATACGCAGTATTTT. The chain combines TRBV20-1 with TRBJ2-3, with D hard to call. Looked up from germline, CDR1 is DFQATT and CDR2 is SNEGSKA (reference sequence). V lost 6 bases and J lost 0, with 16 bases in between. The CDR3 has 15 residues.